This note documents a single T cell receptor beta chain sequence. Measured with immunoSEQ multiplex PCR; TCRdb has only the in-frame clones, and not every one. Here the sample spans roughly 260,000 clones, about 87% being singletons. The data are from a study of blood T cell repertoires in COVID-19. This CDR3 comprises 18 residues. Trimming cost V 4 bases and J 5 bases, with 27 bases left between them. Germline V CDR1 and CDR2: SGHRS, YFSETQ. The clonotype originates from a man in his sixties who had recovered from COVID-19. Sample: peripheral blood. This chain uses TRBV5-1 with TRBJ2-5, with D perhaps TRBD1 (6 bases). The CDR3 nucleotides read TGCGCCAGCAGCGCCAAAGCCACAGGGTGGGGTAGTTCGGAGACCCAGTACTTC. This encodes CASSAKATGWGSSETQYF.